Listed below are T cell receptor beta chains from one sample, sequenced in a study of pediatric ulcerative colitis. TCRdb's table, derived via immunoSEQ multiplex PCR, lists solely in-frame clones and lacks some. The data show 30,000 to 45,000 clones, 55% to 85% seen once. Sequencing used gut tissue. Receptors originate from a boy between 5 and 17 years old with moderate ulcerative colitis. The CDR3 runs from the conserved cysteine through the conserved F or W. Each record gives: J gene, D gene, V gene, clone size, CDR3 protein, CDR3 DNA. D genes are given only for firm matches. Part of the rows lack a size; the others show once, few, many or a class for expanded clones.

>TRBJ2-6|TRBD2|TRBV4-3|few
CASSRAGGLVSGANVLTF
TGCGCCAGCAGCCGCGCGGGAGGGTTGGTGTCTGGGGCCAACGTCCTGACTTTC
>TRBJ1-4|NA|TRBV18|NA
CASSPRIIQGRDSNEKLFF
TGTGCCAGCTCACCACGGATTATACAGGGTCGTGATTCTAATGAAAAACTGTTTTTT
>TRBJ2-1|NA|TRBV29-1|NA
CSVHRAGRGDNEQFF
TGCAGCGTTCATAGGGCAGGGCGAGGGGACAATGAGCAGTTCTTC
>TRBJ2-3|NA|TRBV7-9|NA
CASSLSTDTQYF
TGTGCCAGCAGTCTTAGCACAGATACGCAGTATTTT
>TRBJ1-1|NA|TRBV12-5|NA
CASGTLLTEAFF
TGTGCTAGTGGGACCTTGCTTACTGAAGCTTTCTTT
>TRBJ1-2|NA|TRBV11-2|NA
CASSLDITTGTFYGYTF
TGTGCCAGCAGCTTAGATATCACGACAGGCACCTTCTATGGCTACACCTTC
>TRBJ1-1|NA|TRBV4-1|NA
CASSQDAKAFF
TGCGCCAGCAGCCAAGATGCTAAAGCTTTCTTT
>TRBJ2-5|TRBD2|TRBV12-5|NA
CASGLVVASGRVGRETQYF
TGTGCTAGTGGTTTGGTTGTGGCTAGCGGGAGGGTAGGGCGTGAGACCCAGTACTTC
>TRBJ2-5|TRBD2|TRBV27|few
CASSLGLAGGPKARETQYF
TGTGCCAGCAGTTTAGGGCTAGCGGGGGGGCCTAAAGCCAGAGAGACCCAGTACTTC
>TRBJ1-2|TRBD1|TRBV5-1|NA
CASSFTGDGYTF
TGCGCCAGCAGCTTCACAGGGGATGGCTACACCTTC
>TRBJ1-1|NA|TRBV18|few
CASSPSGRSNTEAFF
TGTGCCAGCTCACCGTCGGGACGGTCGAACACTGAAGCTTTCTTT
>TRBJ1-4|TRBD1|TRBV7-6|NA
CASSPGGALSTNEKLFF
TGTGCCAGCAGCCCAGGGGGGGCTTTAAGCACTAATGAAAAACTGTTTTTT
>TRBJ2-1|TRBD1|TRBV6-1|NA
CASSNPGQVNNEQFF
TGTGCCAGCAGTAATCCGGGACAGGTGAACAATGAGCAGTTCTTC
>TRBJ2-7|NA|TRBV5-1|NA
CASSLRAGLGYEQYF
TGCGCCAGCAGCTTGCGGGCAGGGTTGGGCTACGAGCAGTACTTC
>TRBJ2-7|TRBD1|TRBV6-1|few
CASSEAGTGSYEQYF
TGTGCCAGCAGTGAAGCAGGGACAGGCTCCTACGAGCAGTACTTC
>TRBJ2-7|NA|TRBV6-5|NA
CASSFSNSDLFYEQYF
TGTGCCAGCAGTTTCAGCAATTCCGACCTGTTCTACGAGCAGTACTTC
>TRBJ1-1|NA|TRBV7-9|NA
CASSLGGAGLSRAFF
TGTGCCAGCAGCTTAGGGGGGGCAGGATTATCTCGAGCTTTCTTT
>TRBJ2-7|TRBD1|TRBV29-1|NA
CSVLNPGQGAYEQYF
TGCAGCGTCCTCAACCCGGGACAGGGGGCCTACGAGCAGTACTTC
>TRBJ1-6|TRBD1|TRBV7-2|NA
CASSPRQGASNSPLHF
TGTGCCAGCAGCCCCCGACAGGGGGCCTCTAATTCACCCCTCCACTTT
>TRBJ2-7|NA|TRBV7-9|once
CASSLDFSYSAYEQYF
TGTGCCAGCAGCTTAGATTTCAGTTATTCAGCCTACGAGCAGTACTTC
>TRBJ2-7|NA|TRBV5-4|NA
CASSLGISYEQYF
TGTGCCAGCAGCTTGGGAATATCCTACGAGCAGTACTTC
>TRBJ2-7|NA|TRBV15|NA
CATSRPTGPPYEQYF
TGTGCCACCAGCAGACCGACGGGGCCCCCCTACGAGCAGTACTTC
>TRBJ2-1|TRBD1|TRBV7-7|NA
CASSFGTALNNEQFF
TGTGCCAGCAGCTTCGGGACAGCCTTAAACAATGAGCAGTTCTTC
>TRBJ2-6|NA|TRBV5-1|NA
CASSLASGANVLTF
TGCGCCAGCAGCTTGGCCTCTGGGGCCAACGTCCTGACTTTC
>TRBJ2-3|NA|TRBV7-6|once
CASSLSGTQYF
TGTGCCAGCAGCTTATCGGGTACGCAGTATTTT
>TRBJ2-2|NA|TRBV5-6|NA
CASSFIGIGELFF
TGTGCCAGCAGCTTTATAGGGATCGGGGAGCTGTTTTTT
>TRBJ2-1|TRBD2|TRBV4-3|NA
CASSQEASGVREQFF
TGCGCCAGCAGCCAAGAGGCTAGCGGGGTACGGGAGCAGTTCTTC
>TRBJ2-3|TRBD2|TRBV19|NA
CASSILAGTDTQYF
TGTGCCAGTAGTATACTAGCGGGCACAGATACGCAGTATTTT
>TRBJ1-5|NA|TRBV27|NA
CASSPLHRTRNQPQHF
TGTGCCAGCAGTCCCCTCCACAGGACCCGCAATCAGCCCCAGCATTTT